The 9 T cell receptor beta chains presented below share a single source sample, sequenced in a study of control samples from healthy donors and cancer patients (dated by TCRdb to about 2020). Preparation of the library involved the immunoSEQ multiplex PCR assay. TCRdb holds this immuneACCESS table with in-frame rearrangements only. Some clones are missing; in checked studies, unresolved V genes explain under half, and the rest has no known cause. The sample records around 41,000 clones, roughly 94% of which are singletons. The ten largest make up more than 20% of the sample. The specimen sequenced was blood. Source of these receptors: a man between 60 and 75 years old in good health.

The chain has TRBV27 and TRBJ2-3, with D possibly called TRBD1 or TRBD2 (5 bases each). Germline CDR1 and CDR2: MNHEY and SMNVEV (reference sequence). The CDR3 runs 16 residues. V shed 2 bases and J shed 2 bases, with 14 bases lying between them. The CDR3 DNA sequence: TGTGCCAGCAGTTTAGTAGGGACCTTTATCACAGATACGCAGTATTTT. This gives the protein CASSLVGTFITDTQYF.

V usage is TRBV27 and J usage is TRBJ2-7; TRBD1 matches at 10 bases. CDR1 is MNHEY and CDR2 is SMNVEV in the germline V gene (reference sequence). The CDR3 contains 14 residues. Unmatched junction bases numbered 9, after V lost 6 bases and J lost 7 bases. This chain's CDR3 is CASSTGTGVAEQYF. The CDR3 nucleotides are TGTGCCAGCAGCACCGGGACAGGGGTCGCGGAGCAGTACTTC.

This chain connects TRBV19 to TRBJ1-3, with TRBD1 identical over 7 bases. With 3 bases clipped from V and 7 bases from J, the junction kept 9 bases outside the gene matches. There are 15 residues in the CDR3. CDR1 is LNHDA and CDR2 is SQIVND in the germline V gene (reference sequence). CDR3 region: CASSISVRQGNTIYF. The DNA of the CDR3 is TGTGCCAGTAGTATTTCGGTACGACAGGGCAACACCATATATTTT.

CDR3 DNA sequence: TGTGCCAGCAGCTTATCCCACTACGAGCAGTACTTC. This encodes CASSLSHYEQYF. The rearrangement links TRBV11-2 to TRBJ2-7; D unclear. CDR1 is SGHAT, CDR2 FQNNGV, per germline. V lost 2 bases, J lost 3 bases, and 5 bases lay in between. The CDR3 has 12 amino acids. Based on the CDR3 plus reference TRBV11-2 and TRBJ2-7, the full variable domain is EAGVAQSPRYKIIEKRQSVAFWCNPISGHATLYWYQQILGQGPKLLIQFQNNGVVDDSQLPKDRFSAERLKGVDSTLKIQPAKLEDSAVYLCASSLSHYEQYFGPGTRLTVT.

This chain uses TRBV6-4 with TRBJ2-1, with D hard to call. V was shortened by 2 bases and J by 8 bases, with 10 bases between the two germline ends. The germline V gene encodes CDR1 MRHNA and CDR2 SNTAGT. The CDR3 extends over 13 amino acids. CDR3 protein: CASSDEVEDEQFF. CDR3 DNA sequence: TGTGCCAGCAGTGACGAGGTAGAGGATGAGCAGTTCTTC.

V is TRBV3-1 (or the pseudogene TRBV3-2) and J is TRBJ2-7; 14 bases align to TRBD2. V lost 4 bases to trimming and J lost 2 bases; unmatched junction nucleotides: 4. From germline, CDR1 is LGHDT and CDR2 YNNKEL (reference sequence). This CDR3 has 16 amino acids. In DNA, the CDR3 is TGTGCCAGCAGCCCACGACTAGCGGGAGGGCCCTACGAGCAGTACTTC. This gives the protein CASSPRLAGGPYEQYF.

The V gene is TRBV11-3, the J gene TRBJ2-3; a weak D match, TRBD1 (6 bases). The CDR3 has 13 amino acids. V lost 6 bases, J lost 6 bases, and 13 bases lay in between. CDR1 and CDR2 from the germline V gene are SGHNT and YENEEA. CDR3 in DNA: TGTGCCAGCAGTTCTGAGGGGGAGGATACGCAGTATTTT. Translated: CASSSEGEDTQYF.

V gene TRBV7-6 combines with J gene TRBJ1-5, with 8 bases identical to TRBD1. Germline CDR1 is SGHVS and CDR2 is FNYEAQ. This CDR3 is 15 amino acids long. The V segment lost 1 base and the J segment 3 bases; nucleotides outside the gene matches: 2. As DNA, the CDR3 is TGTGCCAGCAGCTTAGGGACAGGGCCCAATCAGCCCCAGCATTTT. This sequence encodes CASSLGTGPNQPQHF. Drawing the rest from reference TRBV7-6 and TRBJ1-5, the complete variable domain is GAGVSQSPRYKVTKRGQDVALRCDPISGHVSLYWYRQALGQGPEFLTYFNYEAQQDKSGLPNDRFSAERPEGSISTLTIQRTEQRDSAMYRCASSLGTGPNQPQHFGDGTRLSIL.

The chain recombines TRBV10-1 with TRBJ2-2; D is unresolved. The CDR3 spans 14 residues. The germline V and J ends were trimmed by 6 bases and 0 bases, with 8 bases remaining between them. Germline V lookup: CDR1 WNHNN, CDR2 SYGVQD (reference sequence). DNA of the CDR3: TGCGCCAGCAGACGTCAGTCGAACACCGGGGAGCTGTTTTTT. Its protein product is CASRRQSNTGELFF.